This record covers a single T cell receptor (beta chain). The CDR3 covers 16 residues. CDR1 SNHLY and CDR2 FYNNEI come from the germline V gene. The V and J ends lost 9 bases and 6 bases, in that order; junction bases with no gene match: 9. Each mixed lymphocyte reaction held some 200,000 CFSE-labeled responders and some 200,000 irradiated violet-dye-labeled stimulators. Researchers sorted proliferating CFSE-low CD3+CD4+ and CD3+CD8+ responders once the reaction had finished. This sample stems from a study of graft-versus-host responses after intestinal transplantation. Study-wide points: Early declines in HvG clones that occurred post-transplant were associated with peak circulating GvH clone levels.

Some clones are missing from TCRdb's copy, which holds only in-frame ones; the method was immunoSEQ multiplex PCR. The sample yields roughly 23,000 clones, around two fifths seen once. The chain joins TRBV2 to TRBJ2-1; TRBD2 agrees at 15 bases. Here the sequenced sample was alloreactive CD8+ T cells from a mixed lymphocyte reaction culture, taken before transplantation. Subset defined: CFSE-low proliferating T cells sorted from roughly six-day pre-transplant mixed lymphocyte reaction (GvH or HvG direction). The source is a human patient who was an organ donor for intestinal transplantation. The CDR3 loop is CARGLGTSGRFNEQFF. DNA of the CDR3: TGTGCCAGGGGGTTGGGGACTAGCGGGAGGTTCAATGAGCAGTTCTTC.